The source of this TCR beta chain is a study of blood T cells in healthy people across ages. Study-wide results and caveats: It was held that the diversity estimates obtained from one million T cells were underestimates.

Of note for this clonotype: Its antigen is still unknown.

The V gene end was trimmed by 4 bases and the J gene end by 3 bases; junction bases not matched to a gene: 9. There are 16 residues in the CDR3. Germline CDR1 reads LGHDT; CDR2 reads YNNKEL (reference sequence). Total RNA extraction produced at least 5 micrograms (per sample) for the study. A J-beta primer mix and a sample-barcoded 5' primer were used in a second PCR of roughly 7 to 12 cycles. One entry per CDR3 protein results from TCRdb running MiXCR on the 5' RACE reads. The sample has 550,000 to 750,000 distinct CDR3 sequences, around 21% seen once. The sequencing sample was made of blood. The chain uses TRBV3-1 and TRBJ2-1, with 7 bases that match TRBD2. The clonotype comes from a man between 65 and 79 years old in good health. The CDR3 protein is CASSLAGLEYYNEQFF. The CDR3 nucleotides are TGTGCCAGCAGCCTAGCAGGACTAGAGTACTACAATGAGCAGTTCTTC.